This is a list of T cell receptor beta chains from one sample in a study of vaccination and CD4 T cells after COVID-19. These receptors are not linked to any known antigen. MiXCR, run by TCRdb on the PCR reads, gives a single entry per CDR3 protein. This table has some 8,300 distinct CDR3 sequences, roughly 72% appearing once. Sequencing was performed on CD4+ T cells from blood, cultured in vitro. The source is a human donor who had recovered from COVID-19. CDR3s include the opening cysteine and the closing phenylalanine or tryptophan. Fields, in order: J gene, V gene, clone size, D gene, CDR3 DNA, CDR3 protein. A D gene is named only where the DNA matches it firmly. Expanded clones are given a class, and other clones once, few, many or no size at all.

j_call: TRBJ1-4
v_call: TRBV20-1
clone_size: .
d_call: TRBD1
cdr3_nt: TGCAGTGCTCCCAGACCTGGACAGGGCAATGAAAAACTGTTTTTT
cdr3_aa: CSAPRPGQGNEKLFF

j_call: TRBJ1-6
v_call: TRBV5-5
clone_size: few
d_call: TRBD1
cdr3_nt: TGTGCCAGCAGCAAGGGACAGGGTAACTCACCCCTCCACTTT
cdr3_aa: CASSKGQGNSPLHF

j_call: TRBJ2-3
v_call: TRBV10-3
clone_size: .
d_call: TRBD1
cdr3_nt: TGTGCCATCAGGGGACAGGGGGCAGATACGCAGTATTTT
cdr3_aa: CAIRGQGADTQYF

j_call: TRBJ1-5
v_call: TRBV28
clone_size: .
d_call: .
cdr3_nt: TGTGCCAGCAGACCCTCAAGCTCCGGCAATCAGCCCCAGCATTTT
cdr3_aa: CASRPSSSGNQPQHF

j_call: TRBJ2-3
v_call: TRBV5-1
clone_size: .
d_call: .
cdr3_nt: TGCGCCAGCAGCTCATCAATGAGCACAGATACGCAGTATTTT
cdr3_aa: CASSSSMSTDTQYF

j_call: TRBJ1-2
v_call: TRBV10-3
clone_size: .
d_call: .
cdr3_nt: TGTGCCATCAGTGATGTTGACTATGGCTACACCTTC
cdr3_aa: CAISDVDYGYTF

j_call: TRBJ2-5
v_call: TRBV27
clone_size: .
d_call: .
cdr3_nt: TGTGTCAGCAGTCCGCATGGGTGGGAGACCCAGTACTTC
cdr3_aa: CVSSPHGWETQYF

j_call: TRBJ1-2
v_call: TRBV7-8
clone_size: few
d_call: .
cdr3_nt: TGTGCCAGCAGCTTCGGTACACTCTTGCAGGGTGGCTACACCTTC
cdr3_aa: CASSFGTLLQGGYTF

j_call: TRBJ2-2
v_call: TRBV29-1
clone_size: .
d_call: .
cdr3_nt: TGCAGCGTTGAGGGAGACAGAAGTTTCGGGGAGCTGTTTTTT
cdr3_aa: CSVEGDRSFGELFF

j_call: TRBJ1-2
v_call: TRBV7-2
clone_size: few
d_call: TRBD1
cdr3_nt: TGTGCCAGCAGCTCAGAACAGGGGTGGTATGGCTACACCTTC
cdr3_aa: CASSSEQGWYGYTF

j_call: TRBJ2-7
v_call: TRBV20-1
clone_size: .
d_call: TRBD1
cdr3_nt: TGCAGTGCTAGGGCAGGGGACAGGGAGTTTTACGAGCAGTACTTC
cdr3_aa: CSARAGDREFYEQYF

j_call: TRBJ1-2
v_call: TRBV6-1
clone_size: few
d_call: .
cdr3_nt: TGTGCCAGCACTACCTGGGGGGTTGGAGACAGGTCTGCCTATGGCTACACCTTC
cdr3_aa: CASTTWGVGDRSAYGYTF

j_call: TRBJ1-6
v_call: TRBV20-1
clone_size: .
d_call: .
cdr3_nt: TGCAGTGCTAGAGAAGACGCAGCCTATAATTCACCCCTCCACTTT
cdr3_aa: CSAREDAAYNSPLHF

j_call: TRBJ1-2
v_call: TRBV20-1
clone_size: .
d_call: .
cdr3_nt: TGCAGTGCTAGAGGTCGGCAGACCTATGGCTACACCTTC
cdr3_aa: CSARGRQTYGYTF

j_call: TRBJ2-3
v_call: TRBV20-1
clone_size: .
d_call: TRBD1
cdr3_nt: TGCAGTGCGAGACAGGGGAGCGCAGATACGCAGTATTTT
cdr3_aa: CSARQGSADTQYF

j_call: TRBJ2-2
v_call: TRBV20-1
clone_size: .
d_call: .
cdr3_nt: TGCAGTGCTAGAGGTCAGGACACCGGGGAGCCGTTTTTT
cdr3_aa: CSARGQDTGEPFF

j_call: TRBJ1-1
v_call: TRBV7-9
clone_size: .
d_call: .
cdr3_nt: TGTGCCAGCAGCTTGGAGGGATTTGGCGCTGAAGCTTTCTTT
cdr3_aa: CASSLEGFGAEAFF

j_call: TRBJ2-7
v_call: TRBV15
clone_size: .
d_call: TRBD1
cdr3_nt: TGTGCCACCGGGGAAGGGACAGGGGCGTTCTACGAGCAGTACTTC
cdr3_aa: CATGEGTGAFYEQYF

j_call: TRBJ2-7
v_call: TRBV5-3
clone_size: .
d_call: TRBD1
cdr3_nt: TGTGCCAGCAGCCTACAGGGGCCTGACTACGAGCAGTACTTC
cdr3_aa: CASSLQGPDYEQYF

j_call: TRBJ1-4
v_call: TRBV7-9
clone_size: .
d_call: .
cdr3_nt: TGTGCCAGCAGCTTAGGTCAATTAGCAGGGACGAAGGAAAAACTGTTTTTT
cdr3_aa: CASSLGQLAGTKEKLFF

j_call: TRBJ1-1
v_call: TRBV6-1
clone_size: .
d_call: .
cdr3_nt: TGTGCCAGCAGACCGGGGGCTACCGTTCATGAAGCTTTCTTT
cdr3_aa: CASRPGATVHEAFF

j_call: TRBJ2-2
v_call: TRBV7-2
clone_size: .
d_call: .
cdr3_nt: TGTGCCAGCAGCTTAGTAACCTTGGGGTCCGGGGAGCTGTTTTTT
cdr3_aa: CASSLVTLGSGELFF

j_call: TRBJ2-7
v_call: TRBV5-5
clone_size: .
d_call: .
cdr3_nt: TGTGCCAGCAGCTTGGGCCAGAGAGCCTACGAGCAGTACTTC
cdr3_aa: CASSLGQRAYEQYF

j_call: TRBJ1-2
v_call: TRBV10-2
clone_size: few
d_call: TRBD1
cdr3_nt: TGCGCCAGCAGACCCGGGACAGGGGGCGTTCGGGACTATGGCTACACCTTC
cdr3_aa: CASRPGTGGVRDYGYTF

j_call: TRBJ1-2
v_call: TRBV7-6
clone_size: few
d_call: TRBD1
cdr3_nt: TGTGCCAGCAGCCTAGGGACAGGGGCGACCTATGGCTACACCTTC
cdr3_aa: CASSLGTGATYGYTF

j_call: TRBJ1-2
v_call: TRBV28
clone_size: .
d_call: TRBD1
cdr3_nt: TGTGCCAGCAGTTTATTTTGGGTTGTCGACAGGGGGCTGAGGGGCTACACCTTC
cdr3_aa: CASSLFWVVDRGLRGYTF

j_call: TRBJ2-7
v_call: TRBV18
clone_size: .
d_call: .
cdr3_nt: TGTGCCAGCTCCCCGAGGGGGAACAGAGGAGTATACGAGCAGTACTTC
cdr3_aa: CASSPRGNRGVYEQYF

j_call: TRBJ1-5
v_call: TRBV20-1
clone_size: .
d_call: .
cdr3_nt: TGCAGTGCTAGAGAACTGAGCCAAGTACGGGTTCAGCCCCAGCATTTT
cdr3_aa: CSARELSQVRVQPQHF

j_call: TRBJ2-6
v_call: TRBV20-1
clone_size: few
d_call: .
cdr3_nt: TGCAGTGCTAGGTTAAATGCTGGGGCCAACGTCCTGACTTTC
cdr3_aa: CSARLNAGANVLTF

j_call: TRBJ1-6
v_call: TRBV30
clone_size: .
d_call: TRBD1
cdr3_nt: TGTGCCTGGAGCCCGGACAGGCTCCTTCTGTCACCCCTCCACTTT
cdr3_aa: CAWSPDRLLLSPLHF

j_call: TRBJ2-3
v_call: TRBV7-9
clone_size: .
d_call: .
cdr3_nt: TGTGCCAGCAGCCTAATGGCGGGGAGGGATACGCAGTATTTT
cdr3_aa: CASSLMAGRDTQYF

j_call: TRBJ2-6
v_call: TRBV7-3
clone_size: .
d_call: TRBD2
cdr3_nt: TGTGCCAGTAACTCCCCGGGGGGTTCTGGGGCCAACGTCCTGACTTTC
cdr3_aa: CASNSPGGSGANVLTF

j_call: TRBJ1-5
v_call: TRBV6-5
clone_size: once
d_call: .
cdr3_nt: TGTGCCAGCAGTTACATGGGGGGCGTAGGGCAGCCCCAGCATTTT
cdr3_aa: CASSYMGGVGQPQHF

j_call: TRBJ1-5
v_call: TRBV12-3/TRBV12-4
clone_size: .
d_call: .
cdr3_nt: TGTGCCAGCAGTTCCACTCGACAGTTTAGGCAGCCCCAGCATTTT
cdr3_aa: CASSSTRQFRQPQHF

j_call: TRBJ1-6
v_call: TRBV6-1
clone_size: .
d_call: .
cdr3_nt: TGTGCCAGCAGACAGAGGCTGAGGGATTCACCCCTCCACTTT
cdr3_aa: CASRQRLRDSPLHF

j_call: TRBJ1-2
v_call: TRBV4-1
clone_size: .
d_call: .
cdr3_nt: TGCGCCAGCATGGTGGGGGGCAGCGACCTTAACTATGACTACACCTTC
cdr3_aa: CASMVGGSDLNYDYTF

j_call: TRBJ1-1
v_call: TRBV27
clone_size: .
d_call: .
cdr3_nt: TGTGCCAGCAGTCTCTACAGGAACACTGAAGCTTTCTTT
cdr3_aa: CASSLYRNTEAFF

j_call: TRBJ2-3
v_call: TRBV6-1
clone_size: once
d_call: .
cdr3_nt: TGTGCCAGCAGTGACAGACCCCCTCTAAGCACAGATACGCAGTATTTT
cdr3_aa: CASSDRPPLSTDTQYF

j_call: TRBJ2-3
v_call: TRBV5-1
clone_size: .
d_call: TRBD2
cdr3_nt: TGCGCCAGCAGCCTGACGGGGGGGCGTCGGACAGATACGCAGTATTTT
cdr3_aa: CASSLTGGRRTDTQYF

j_call: TRBJ1-2
v_call: TRBV5-4
clone_size: .
d_call: .
cdr3_nt: TGTGCCAGCAGCTTGGAAGGGACCTATGGCTACACCTTC
cdr3_aa: CASSLEGTYGYTF

j_call: TRBJ1-2
v_call: TRBV28
clone_size: large
d_call: .
cdr3_nt: TGTGCCAGCAGTTTATGGGCCGAGCCCTCCTATGGCTACACCTTC
cdr3_aa: CASSLWAEPSYGYTF

j_call: TRBJ1-5
v_call: TRBV10-1
clone_size: .
d_call: .
cdr3_nt: TGCGCCAGCAGTGGTTGGGGGAGCAATCAGCCCCAGCATTTT
cdr3_aa: CASSGWGSNQPQHF

j_call: TRBJ1-1
v_call: TRBV6-5
clone_size: .
d_call: .
cdr3_nt: TGTGCCAGCAGTTACTCCGGGGGCGGGGGTCCGAACACTGAAGCTTTCTTT
cdr3_aa: CASSYSGGGGPNTEAFF

j_call: TRBJ2-7
v_call: TRBV20-1
clone_size: .
d_call: .
cdr3_nt: TGCAGTGCTAGAGATTTAGGTGGAGGGAGTGCGTACGAGCAGTACTTC
cdr3_aa: CSARDLGGGSAYEQYF

j_call: TRBJ1-5
v_call: TRBV20-1
clone_size: .
d_call: .
cdr3_nt: TGCAGTGCTAGAGTAGGGGATAGCAATCAGCCCCAGCATTTT
cdr3_aa: CSARVGDSNQPQHF

j_call: TRBJ2-3
v_call: TRBV18
clone_size: .
d_call: .
cdr3_nt: TGTGCCAGCTCACGTTCCGCCAGGGACATCACAGATACGCAGTATTTT
cdr3_aa: CASSRSARDITDTQYF

j_call: TRBJ1-6
v_call: TRBV7-9
clone_size: .
d_call: .
cdr3_nt: TGTGCCAGCAGCTTAGATCAAGGCGGTTCACCCCTCCACTTT
cdr3_aa: CASSLDQGGSPLHF

j_call: TRBJ1-1
v_call: TRBV7-9
clone_size: few
d_call: .
cdr3_nt: TGTGCCAGCAGCGAAAGCCTGAACACTGAAGCTTTCTTT
cdr3_aa: CASSESLNTEAFF

j_call: TRBJ2-7
v_call: TRBV6-1
clone_size: .
d_call: .
cdr3_nt: TGTGGCAGAACTAACGCGACCTACGAGCAGTACTTC
cdr3_aa: CGRTNATYEQYF

j_call: TRBJ1-6
v_call: TRBV19
clone_size: .
d_call: .
cdr3_nt: TGTGCCAGTAGTATAGGCGGGGGATCACCCCTCCACTTT
cdr3_aa: CASSIGGGSPLHF

j_call: TRBJ1-3
v_call: TRBV4-1
clone_size: .
d_call: .
cdr3_nt: TGCGCCAGCAGCCCTCGGGGGGGAAACACCATATATTTT
cdr3_aa: CASSPRGGNTIYF

j_call: TRBJ2-3
v_call: TRBV11-1
clone_size: .
d_call: .
cdr3_nt: TGTGCCAGCAGCATTTCGGACGGCACAGATACGCAGTATTTT
cdr3_aa: CASSISDGTDTQYF

j_call: TRBJ1-2
v_call: TRBV6-5
clone_size: .
d_call: .
cdr3_nt: TGTGCCAGCAGTTACGAATTGGAGGATGGCTACACCTTC
cdr3_aa: CASSYELEDGYTF